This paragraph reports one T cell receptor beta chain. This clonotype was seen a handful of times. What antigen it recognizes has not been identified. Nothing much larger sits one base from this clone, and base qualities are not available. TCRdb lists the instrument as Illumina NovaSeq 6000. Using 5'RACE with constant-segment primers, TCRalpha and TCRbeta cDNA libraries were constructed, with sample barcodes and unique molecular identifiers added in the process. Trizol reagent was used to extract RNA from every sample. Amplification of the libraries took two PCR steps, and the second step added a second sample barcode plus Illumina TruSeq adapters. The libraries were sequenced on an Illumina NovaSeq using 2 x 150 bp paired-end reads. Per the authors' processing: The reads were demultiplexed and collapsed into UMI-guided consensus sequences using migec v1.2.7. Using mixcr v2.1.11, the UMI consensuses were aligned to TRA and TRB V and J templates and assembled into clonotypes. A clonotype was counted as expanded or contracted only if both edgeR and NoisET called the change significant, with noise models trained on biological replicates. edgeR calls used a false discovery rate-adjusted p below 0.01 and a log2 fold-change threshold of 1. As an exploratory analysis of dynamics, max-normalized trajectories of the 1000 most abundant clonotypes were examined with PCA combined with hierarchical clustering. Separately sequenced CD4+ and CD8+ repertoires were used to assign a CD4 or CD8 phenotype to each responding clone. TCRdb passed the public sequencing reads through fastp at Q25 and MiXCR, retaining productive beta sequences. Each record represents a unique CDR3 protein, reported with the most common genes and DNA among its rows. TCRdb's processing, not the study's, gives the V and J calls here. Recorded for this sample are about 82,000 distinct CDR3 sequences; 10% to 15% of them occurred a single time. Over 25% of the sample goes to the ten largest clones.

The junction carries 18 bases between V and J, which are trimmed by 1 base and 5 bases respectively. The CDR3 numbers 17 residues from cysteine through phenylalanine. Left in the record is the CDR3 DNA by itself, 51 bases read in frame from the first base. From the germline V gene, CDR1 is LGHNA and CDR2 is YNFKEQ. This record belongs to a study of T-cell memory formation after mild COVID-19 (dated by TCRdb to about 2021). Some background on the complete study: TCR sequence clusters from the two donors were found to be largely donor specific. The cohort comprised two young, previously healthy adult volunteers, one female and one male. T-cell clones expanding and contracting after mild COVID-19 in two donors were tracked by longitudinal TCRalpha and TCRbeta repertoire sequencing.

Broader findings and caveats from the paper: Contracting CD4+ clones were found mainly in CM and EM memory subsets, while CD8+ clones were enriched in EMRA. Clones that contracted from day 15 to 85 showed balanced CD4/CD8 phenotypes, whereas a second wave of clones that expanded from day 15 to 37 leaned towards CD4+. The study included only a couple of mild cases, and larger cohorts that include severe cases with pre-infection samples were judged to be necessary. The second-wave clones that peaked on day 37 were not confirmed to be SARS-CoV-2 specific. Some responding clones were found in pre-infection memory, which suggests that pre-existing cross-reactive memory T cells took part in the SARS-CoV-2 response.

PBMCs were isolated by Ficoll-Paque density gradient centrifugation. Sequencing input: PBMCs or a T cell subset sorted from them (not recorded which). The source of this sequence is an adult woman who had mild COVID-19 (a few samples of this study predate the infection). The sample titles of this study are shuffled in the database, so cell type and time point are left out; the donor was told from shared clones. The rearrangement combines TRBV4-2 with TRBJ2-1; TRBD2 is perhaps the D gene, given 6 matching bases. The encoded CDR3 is CASSQAPWASENNEQFF. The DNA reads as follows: TGTGCCAGCAGCCAAGCGCCTTGGGCTAGCGAGAACAATGAGCAGTTCTTC.